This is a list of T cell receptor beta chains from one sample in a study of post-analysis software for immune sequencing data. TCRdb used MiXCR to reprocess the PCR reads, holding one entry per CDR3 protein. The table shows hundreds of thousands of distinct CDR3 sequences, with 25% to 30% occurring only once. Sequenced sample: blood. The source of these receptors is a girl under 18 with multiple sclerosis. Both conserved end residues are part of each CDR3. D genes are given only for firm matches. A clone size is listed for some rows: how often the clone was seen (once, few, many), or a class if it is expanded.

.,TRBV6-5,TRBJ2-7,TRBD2,CASSYETEPGLAGSYERYF,TGTGCCAGCAGTTACGAAACAGAACCGGGACTAGCGGGATCCTACGAGCGGTACTTC
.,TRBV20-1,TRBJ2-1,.,CSADLTSSYNEQFF,TGCAGTGCTGATCTTACGAGCTCCTACAATGAGCAGTTCTTC
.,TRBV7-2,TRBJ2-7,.,CASSLGRTLYEQYF,TGTGCCAGCAGCTTAGGGCGGACTCTCTACGAGCAGTACTTC
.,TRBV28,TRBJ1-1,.,CASRPSYGNTEAFF,TGTGCCAGCAGGCCCAGCTACGGCAACACTGAAGCTTTCTTT
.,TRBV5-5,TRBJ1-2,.,CASSLGGYGYGYTF,TGTGCCAGCAGCTTGGGAGGGTACGGCTATGGCTACACCTTC
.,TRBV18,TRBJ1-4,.,CASSPAGGATHEKLFF,TGTGCCAGCTCACCTGCGGGGGGGGCTACCCATGAAAAACTGTTTTTT
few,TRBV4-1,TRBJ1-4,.,CASSLGSGTTNEKLFF,TGCGCCAGCAGCCTGGGATCCGGGACAACTAATGAAAAACTGTTTTTT
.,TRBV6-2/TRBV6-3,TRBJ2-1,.,CASRPVGDEQFF,TGTGCCAGCAGACCCGTCGGAGATGAGCAGTTCTTC
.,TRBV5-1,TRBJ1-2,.,CASRSTTGTNYGYTF,TGCGCCAGCAGGTCGACCACAGGGACCAACTATGGCTACACCTTC
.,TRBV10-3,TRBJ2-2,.,CAIRAGSNTGELFF,TGTGCCATCAGGGCAGGATCGAACACCGGGGAGCTGTTTTTT
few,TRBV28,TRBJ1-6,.,CASSPPQRSSSHNSPLHF,TGTGCCAGCAGTCCCCCTCAAAGGAGTAGCTCCCATAATTCACCCCTCCACTTT
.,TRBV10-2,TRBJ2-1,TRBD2,CASSVISGRSPYNEQFF,TGCGCCAGCAGTGTGATTAGCGGGAGAAGCCCCTACAATGAGCAGTTCTTC
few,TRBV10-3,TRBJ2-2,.,CAITRGSGSLTGELFF,TGTGCCATCACCCGGGGTAGCGGTTCCCTAACCGGGGAGCTGTTTTTT
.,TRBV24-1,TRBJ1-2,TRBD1,CATSDPGQGAGYGYTF,TGTGCCACCAGTGACCCCGGACAGGGGGCAGGCTATGGCTACACCTTC
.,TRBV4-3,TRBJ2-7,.,CASSQDTGSGLYEQYF,TGCGCCAGCAGCCAAGATACGGGTAGCGGACTTTACGAGCAGTACTTC
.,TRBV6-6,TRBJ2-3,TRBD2,CASSLAETTDTQYF,TGTGCCAGCAGTCTAGCGGAGACCACAGATACGCAGTATTTT
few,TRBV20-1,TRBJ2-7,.,CSAPRERPYEQYF,TGCAGTGCTCCCCGGGAGAGACCCTACGAGCAGTACTTC
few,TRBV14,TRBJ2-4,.,CASGNKNIQYF,TGTGCCAGCGGGAACAAAAACATTCAGTACTTC
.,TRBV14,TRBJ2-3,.,CASSQVRLTQYF,TGTGCCAGCAGCCAAGTGAGGTTGACGCAGTATTTT
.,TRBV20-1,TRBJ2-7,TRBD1,CSASVRQGEAYEQYF,TGCAGTGCTAGCGTCAGGCAGGGGGAAGCCTACGAGCAGTACTTC
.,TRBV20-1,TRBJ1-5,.,CSARGGESNQPQHF,TGCAGTGCTAGGGGGGGTGAGAGTAATCAGCCCCAGCATTTT
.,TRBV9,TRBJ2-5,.,CASSNTLGNQETQYF,TGTGCCAGCAGCAACACCCTAGGGAATCAAGAGACCCAGTACTTC
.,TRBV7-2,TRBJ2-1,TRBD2,CACSPSGSSYNEQFF,TGTGCCTGCAGTCCCAGCGGGAGCTCCTACAATGAGCAGTTCTTC
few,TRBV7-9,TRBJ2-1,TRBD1,CASSLGTAPKDNEQFF,TGTGCCAGCAGCCTAGGGACAGCGCCCAAGGACAATGAGCAGTTCTTC
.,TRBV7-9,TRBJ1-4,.,CASSLAVGAEPSEKLFF,TGTGCCAGCAGCTTGGCGGTTGGCGCGGAGCCGAGCGAAAAACTGTTTTTT
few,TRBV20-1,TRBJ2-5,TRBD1,CKTGSSQETQYF,TGCAAGACAGGGAGTTCCCAAGAGACCCAGTACTTC
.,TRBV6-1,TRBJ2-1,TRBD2,CASGERTSSYNEQFF,TGTGCCAGCGGCGAAAGGACTAGCTCCTACAATGAGCAGTTCTTC
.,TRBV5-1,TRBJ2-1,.,CASSRGTATYNEQFF,TGCGCCAGCAGCCGCGGGACAGCCACCTACAATGAGCAGTTCTTC
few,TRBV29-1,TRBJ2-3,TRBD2,CSVDSGRPDTQYF,TGCAGCGTTGATAGCGGGAGGCCAGATACGCAGTATTTT
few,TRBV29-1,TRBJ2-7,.,CSVETGTPYEQYF,TGCAGCGTTGAGACTGGAACCCCCTACGAGCAGTACTTC
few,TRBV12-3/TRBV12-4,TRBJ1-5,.,CASSLHSNQPQHF,TGTGCCAGCAGTTTACATAGCAATCAGCCCCAGCATTTT
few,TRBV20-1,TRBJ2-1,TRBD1,CSARADRVRDYNEQFF,TGCAGTGCTAGAGCGGACAGGGTACGGGACTACAATGAGCAGTTCTTC
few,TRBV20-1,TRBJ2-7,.,CSASQGRVGEQYF,TGCAGTGCTAGTCAGGGGCGGGTCGGCGAGCAGTACTTC
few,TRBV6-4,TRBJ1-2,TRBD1,CASSAYRGIYGYTF,TGTGCCAGCAGCGCTTACAGGGGAATCTATGGCTACACCTTC
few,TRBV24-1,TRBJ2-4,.,CATSDTGAARNIQYF,TGTGCCACCAGTGATACGGGGGCAGCCAGAAACATTCAGTACTTC
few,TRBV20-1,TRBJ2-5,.,CSAHTPGGQGTQYF,TGCAGTGCACACACTCCAGGGGGGCAGGGGACCCAGTACTTC
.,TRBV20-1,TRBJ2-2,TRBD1,CSARDPDRGSTGELFF,TGCAGTGCTAGAGATCCGGACAGGGGATCCACCGGGGAGCTGTTTTTT
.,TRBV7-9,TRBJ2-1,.,CASSSWTSDSTGEQFF,TGTGCCAGCAGCTCATGGACCTCGGACTCAACGGGTGAGCAGTTCTTC
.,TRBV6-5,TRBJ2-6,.,CASSLLPSGANVLTF,TGTGCCAGCAGCCTACTTCCCTCTGGGGCCAACGTCCTGACTTTC
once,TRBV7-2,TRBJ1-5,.,CASSPRAGDSNQPQHF,TGTGCCAGCAGCCCCCGGGCAGGGGATAGCAATCAGCCCCAGCATTTT
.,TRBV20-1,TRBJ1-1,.,CSGAREDTEAFF,TGCAGCGGGGCTCGGGAAGACACTGAAGCTTTCTTT
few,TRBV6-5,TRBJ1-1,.,CASSYPAGVDAFF,TGTGCCAGCAGTTACCCGGCAGGGGTGGACGCTTTCTTT
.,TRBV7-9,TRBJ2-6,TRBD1,CASRSWDRGHSGANVRTF,TGTGCCAGCAGGTCCTGGGACAGGGGGCATAGTGGGGCCAACGTCCGGACTTTC